This T cell receptor (beta chain) was identified during a study of beta chain features in type 1 diabetes. On the study more broadly: Cell yields, gender and age were comparable in patients and healthy donors. Examination covered under 120 million sorted cells spanning all samples.

Study results and caveats: Any HLA-type effect on TCRB rearrangement remained unresolved here. Patients' naive, central memory and regulatory TCRB repertoires appeared more alike than those of healthy donors. Researchers report that Type 1 diabetes patients had moderately but significantly shorter TCRB CDR3s across all four CD4+ subsets.

Sequenced material consisted of expressed TCRB transcripts (all of the isolated RNA was reverse transcribed). Some clones are missing from TCRdb's copy, which holds only in-frame ones; the method was immunoSEQ multiplex PCR. Of 160,000 or so clones listed, 8% to 8.5% were seen once; the top ten hold more than 0.45%. The CDR3 extends over 16 amino acids. The V segment lost 5 bases and the J segment 1 base; nucleotides outside the gene matches: 7. CDR1 and CDR2 from the germline V gene are SQVTM and ANQGSEA. A word on this clone: Its antigen remains unknown.

This chain connects TRBV29-1 to TRBJ2-1, with 11 bases matching TRBD2. The receptor's source is a woman in her late teens or twenties with type 1 diabetes. Sequencing input: central memory CD4+ T cells from blood. The CDR3: CSVSGLAEGSYNEQFF. Written as DNA, the CDR3 is TGCAGCGTTTCGGGACTAGCGGAAGGTTCCTACAATGAGCAGTTCTTC.